Detailed here is one T cell receptor beta chain. Its antigen is not known. This sample was taken from a study of Ad26.COV2.S vaccination and SARS-CoV-2 variants. Findings and limits, study-wide: Recipients of either vaccine or placebo displayed similar breadth of non-spike TCRs.

V shed 0 bases and J 5 bases; nucleotides not matched to a gene: 6. There are 16 residues in the CDR3. Looked up from germline, CDR1 is MNHEY and CDR2 is SVGAGI. The protocol was immunoSEQ multiplex PCR, while the TCRdb copy is restricted to in-frame clones and leaves out a portion. Of 350,000 to 450,000 clones listed, roughly 90% are singletons. The treatment is: around 19 received Ad26.COV2.S at low or high dose, single or two shots; 5 received placebo; per-sample allocation not given. Day 63 following the first vaccine or placebo injection was when the samples were taken. Sequencing was performed on peripheral blood, taken in a trial of Ad26.COV2.S vaccine versus placebo. The chain couples TRBV6-5 to TRBJ2-2; 7 bases map to TRBD1. The receptor comes from a person aged 18 to 65 who received the Ad26.COV2.S COVID-19 vaccine or a placebo. CDR3 residues: CASSYSTGFTTGELFF. CDR3 DNA sequence: TGTGCCAGCAGTTACTCGACAGGGTTCACTACCGGGGAGCTGTTTTTT.